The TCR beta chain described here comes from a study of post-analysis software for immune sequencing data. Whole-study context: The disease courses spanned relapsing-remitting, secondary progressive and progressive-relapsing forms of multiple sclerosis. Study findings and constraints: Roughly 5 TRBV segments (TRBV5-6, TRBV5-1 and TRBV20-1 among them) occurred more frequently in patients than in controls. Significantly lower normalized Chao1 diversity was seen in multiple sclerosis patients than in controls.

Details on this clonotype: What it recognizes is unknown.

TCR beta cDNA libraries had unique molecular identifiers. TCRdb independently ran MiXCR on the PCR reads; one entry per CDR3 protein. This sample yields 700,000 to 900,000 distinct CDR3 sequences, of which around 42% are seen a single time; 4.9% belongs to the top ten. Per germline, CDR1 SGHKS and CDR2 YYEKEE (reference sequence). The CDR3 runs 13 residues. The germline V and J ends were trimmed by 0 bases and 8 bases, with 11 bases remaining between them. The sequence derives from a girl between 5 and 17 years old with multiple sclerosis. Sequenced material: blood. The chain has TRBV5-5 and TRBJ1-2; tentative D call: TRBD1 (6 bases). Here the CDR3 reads CASSLEGGGGYTF. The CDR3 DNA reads TGTGCCAGCAGCTTGGAGGGGGGAGGCGGCTACACCTTC.